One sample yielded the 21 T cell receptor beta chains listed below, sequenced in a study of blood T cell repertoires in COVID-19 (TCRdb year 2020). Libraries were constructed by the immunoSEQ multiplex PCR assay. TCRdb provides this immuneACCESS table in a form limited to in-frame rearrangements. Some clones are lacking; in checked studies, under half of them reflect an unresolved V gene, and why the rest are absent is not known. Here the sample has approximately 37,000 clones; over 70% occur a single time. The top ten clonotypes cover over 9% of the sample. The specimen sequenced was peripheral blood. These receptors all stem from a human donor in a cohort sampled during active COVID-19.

CDR3 sequence (DNA): TGTGCCAGCAGCCCGGCGGCGGGACGCCCCAATTCACCCCTCCACTTT. Translation gives CASSPAAGRPNSPLHF. The V call is TRBV3-1 (or the pseudogene TRBV3-2), the J call TRBJ1-6; perhaps TRBD1 as D (5 bases). The V gene lost 4 bases and the J gene lost 7 bases, with 17 bases spanning the gap. Per the germline V gene, CDR1 is LGHDT and CDR2 is YNNKEL (reference sequence). The CDR3 is made up of 16 amino acids.

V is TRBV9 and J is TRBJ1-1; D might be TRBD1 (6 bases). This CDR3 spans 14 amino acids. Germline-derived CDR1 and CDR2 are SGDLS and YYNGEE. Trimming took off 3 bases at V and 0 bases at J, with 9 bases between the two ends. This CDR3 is CASSDTGMNTEAFF. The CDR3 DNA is TGTGCCAGCAGCGATACAGGGATGAACACTGAAGCTTTCTTT.

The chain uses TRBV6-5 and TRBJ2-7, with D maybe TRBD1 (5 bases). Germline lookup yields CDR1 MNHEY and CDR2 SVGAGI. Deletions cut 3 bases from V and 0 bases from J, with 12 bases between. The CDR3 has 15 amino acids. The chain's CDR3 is CASSYKGFGSYEQYF. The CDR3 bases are TGTGCCAGCAGTTATAAGGGGTTCGGCTCCTACGAGCAGTACTTC.

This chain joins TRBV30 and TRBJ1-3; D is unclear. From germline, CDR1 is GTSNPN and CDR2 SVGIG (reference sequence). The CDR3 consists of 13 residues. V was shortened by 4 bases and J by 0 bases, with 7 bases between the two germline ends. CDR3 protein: CAWTTTSGNTIYF. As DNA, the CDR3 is TGTGCCTGGACCACAACCTCTGGAAACACCATATATTTT.

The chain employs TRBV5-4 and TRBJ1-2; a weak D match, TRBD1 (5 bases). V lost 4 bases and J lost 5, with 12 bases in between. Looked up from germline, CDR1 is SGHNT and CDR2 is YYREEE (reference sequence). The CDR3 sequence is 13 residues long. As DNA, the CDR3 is TGTGCCAGCAGCCCGCCGGGGGGGTATGGCTACACCTTC. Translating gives CASSPPGGYGYTF.

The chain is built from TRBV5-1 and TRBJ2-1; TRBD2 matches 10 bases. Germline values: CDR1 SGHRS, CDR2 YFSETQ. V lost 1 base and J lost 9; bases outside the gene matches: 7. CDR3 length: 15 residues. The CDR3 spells CASSLTSGDITEQFF. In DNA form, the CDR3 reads TGCGCCAGCAGCTTGACTAGCGGGGACATTACTGAGCAGTTCTTC. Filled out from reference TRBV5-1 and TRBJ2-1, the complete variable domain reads KAGVTQTPRYLIKTRGQQVTLSCSPISGHRSVSWYQQTPGQGLQFLFEYFSETQRNKGNFPGRFSGRQFSNSRSEMNVSTLELGDSALYLCASSLTSGDITEQFFGPGTRLTVL.

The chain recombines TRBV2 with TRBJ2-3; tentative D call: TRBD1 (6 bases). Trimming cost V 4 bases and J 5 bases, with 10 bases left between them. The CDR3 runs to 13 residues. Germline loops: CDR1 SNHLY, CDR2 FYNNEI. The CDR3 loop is CASSGQVRDTQYF. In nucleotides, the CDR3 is TGTGCCAGCAGTGGACAGGTTAGAGATACGCAGTATTTT.

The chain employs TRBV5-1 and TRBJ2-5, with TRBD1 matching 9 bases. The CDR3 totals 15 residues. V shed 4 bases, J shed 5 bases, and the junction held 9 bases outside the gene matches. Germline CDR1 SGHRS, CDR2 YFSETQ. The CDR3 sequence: CASSRTGGGGETQYF. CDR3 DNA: TGCGCCAGCAGCCGCACAGGGGGCGGAGGGGAGACCCAGTACTTC.

For the CDR3, the DNA is TGCGCCAGCAGCCTCGACGGAGACTTCTATGGCTACACCTTC. Encoded protein: CASSLDGDFYGYTF. The chain employs TRBV4-1 and TRBJ1-2; D unclear. This CDR3 has 14 residues. The germline V gene encodes CDR1 MGHRA and CDR2 YSYEKL. Trimming pared 4 bases from V and 4 bases from J, leaving 13 bases between.

For the CDR3, the DNA is TGTGCCAGCAGTGGGACTAGCGGGAGCGGCACAGATACGCAGTATTTT. Translating it yields CASSGTSGSGTDTQYF. The chain combines TRBV6-1 with TRBJ2-3; 13 nucleotides match TRBD2. Germline V gives CDR1 MNHNS, CDR2 SASEGT. The CDR3 spans 16 residues. J lost 1 base, V lost 4 bases, and 2 bases had no gene match.

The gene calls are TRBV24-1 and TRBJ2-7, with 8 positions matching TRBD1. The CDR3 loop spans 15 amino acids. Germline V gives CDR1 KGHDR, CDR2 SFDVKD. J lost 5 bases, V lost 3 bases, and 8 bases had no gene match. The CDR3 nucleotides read TGTGCCACCAGTGATGTCGCGACAGGGGTCCACGAGCAGTACTTC. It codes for CATSDVATGVHEQYF.

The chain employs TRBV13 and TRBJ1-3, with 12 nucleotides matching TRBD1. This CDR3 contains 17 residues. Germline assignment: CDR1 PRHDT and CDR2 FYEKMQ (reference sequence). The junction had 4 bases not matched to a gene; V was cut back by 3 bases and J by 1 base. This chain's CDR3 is CASSLRDRGPSGNTIYF. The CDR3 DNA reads TGTGCCAGCAGCTTGAGGGACAGGGGGCCGTCTGGAAACACCATATATTTT.

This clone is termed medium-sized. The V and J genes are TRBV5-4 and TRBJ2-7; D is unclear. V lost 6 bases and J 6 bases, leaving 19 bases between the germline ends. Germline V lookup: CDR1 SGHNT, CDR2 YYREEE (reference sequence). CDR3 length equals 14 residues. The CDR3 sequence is CASKIQTAPGEQYF. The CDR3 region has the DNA TGTGCCAGCAAGATCCAAACGGCTCCGGGCGAGCAGTACTTC. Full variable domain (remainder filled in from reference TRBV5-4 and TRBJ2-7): ETGVTQSPTHLIKTRGQQVTLRCSSQSGHNTVSWYQQALGQGPQFIFQYYREEENGRGNFPPRFSGLQFPNYSSELNVNALELDDSALYLCASKIQTAPGEQYFGPGTRLTVT.

CDR3 nucleotide sequence: TGTGCCAGCTCACCGCCGGGACTAGCGGGAGTAGGAGAGACCCAGTACTTC. Translation: CASSPPGLAGVGETQYF. J is TRBJ2-5 and V is TRBV18, with 14 nucleotides matching TRBD2. Per the germline V gene, CDR1 is KGHSH and CDR2 is LQKENI. The CDR3 spans 17 residues. The J segment lost 4 bases and the V segment lost 3 bases, leaving 7 bases of the junction unmatched.

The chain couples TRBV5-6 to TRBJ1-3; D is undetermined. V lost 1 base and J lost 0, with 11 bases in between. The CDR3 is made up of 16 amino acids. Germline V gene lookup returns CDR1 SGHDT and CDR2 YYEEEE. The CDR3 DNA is TGTGCCAGCAGCTTGCTCGGGTCCAGCTCTGGAAACACCATATATTTT. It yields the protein CASSLLGSSSGNTIYF.

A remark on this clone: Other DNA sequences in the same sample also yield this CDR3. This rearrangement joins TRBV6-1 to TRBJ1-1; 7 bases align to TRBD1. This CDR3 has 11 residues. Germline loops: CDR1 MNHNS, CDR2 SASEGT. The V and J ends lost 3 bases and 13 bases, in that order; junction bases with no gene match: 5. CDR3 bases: TGTGCCAGCAGTGACGGGACAGCTTTTTTCTTT. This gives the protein CASSDGTAFFF.

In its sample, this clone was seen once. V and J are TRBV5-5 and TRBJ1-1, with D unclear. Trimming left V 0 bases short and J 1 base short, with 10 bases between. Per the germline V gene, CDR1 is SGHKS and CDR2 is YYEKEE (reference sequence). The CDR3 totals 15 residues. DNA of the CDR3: TGTGCCAGCAGCTTGGTCGGCAGGTCGAACACTGAAGCTTTCTTT. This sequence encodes CASSLVGRSNTEAFF.

This CDR3 reads CASSERSLRTGSSYNSPLHF. CDR3 bases: TGTGCCAGCAGTGAACGTTCTCTTAGGACAGGCAGCTCCTATAATTCACCCCTCCACTTT. This rearrangement joins TRBV6-1 to TRBJ1-6; TRBD1 aligns across 7 bases. V was pared by 2 bases and J by 0 bases, with 13 bases of the junction left unmatched. CDR3 length: 20 residues. CDR1 is MNHNS, CDR2 SASEGT, per germline.

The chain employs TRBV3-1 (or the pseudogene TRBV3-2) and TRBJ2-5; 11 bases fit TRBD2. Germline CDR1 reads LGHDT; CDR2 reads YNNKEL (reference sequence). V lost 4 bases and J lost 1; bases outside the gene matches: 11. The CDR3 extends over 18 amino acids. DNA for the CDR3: TGTGCCAGCAGCCCTACTCGGGGGGGACTAGCGGTCCAAGAGACCCAGTACTTC. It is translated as CASSPTRGGLAVQETQYF.

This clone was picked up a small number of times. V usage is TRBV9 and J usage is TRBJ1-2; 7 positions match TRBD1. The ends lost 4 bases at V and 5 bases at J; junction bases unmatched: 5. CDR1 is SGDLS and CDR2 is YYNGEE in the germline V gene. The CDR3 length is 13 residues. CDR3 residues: CASSPAGGYGYTF. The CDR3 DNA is TGTGCCAGCAGCCCCGCAGGGGGGTATGGCTACACCTTC.

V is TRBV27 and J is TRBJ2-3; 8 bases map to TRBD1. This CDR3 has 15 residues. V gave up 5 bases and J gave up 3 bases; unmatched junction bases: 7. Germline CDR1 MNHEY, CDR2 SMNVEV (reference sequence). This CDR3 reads CASSSRGPRTDTQYF. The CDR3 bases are TGTGCCAGCAGTAGCAGGGGGCCGAGGACAGATACGCAGTATTTT.